This TCR beta chain was captured in a study of Graves' ophthalmopathy and Graves' hyperthyroidism. Amplified TCR beta CDR3 regions were obtained using RNA transcripts as template. The library came from an HTBI-primed first-round RT-PCR and a second-round multiplex PCR. TCRdb redid the calling of the multiplex PCR reads with MiXCR, one entry per CDR3 protein. This table holds some 1.1 million distinct CDR3 sequences, 35% to 45% found once. Trimming at V came to 5 bases and at J to 5 bases, leaving 9 bases not matched to a gene. CDR1 MGHDK and CDR2 SYGVNS come from the germline V gene. This CDR3 contains 15 residues.

Sample: peripheral blood or thyroid tissue (not recorded which). This chain connects TRBV25-1 to TRBJ2-5; TRBD1 matches 9 bases. The receptor comes from an adult man with Graves' hyperthyroidism. CDR3 region: CASSKGQGREETQYF. CDR3 sequence (DNA): TGTGCCAGCAGTAAGGGACAGGGCCGAGAGGAGACCCAGTACTTC.